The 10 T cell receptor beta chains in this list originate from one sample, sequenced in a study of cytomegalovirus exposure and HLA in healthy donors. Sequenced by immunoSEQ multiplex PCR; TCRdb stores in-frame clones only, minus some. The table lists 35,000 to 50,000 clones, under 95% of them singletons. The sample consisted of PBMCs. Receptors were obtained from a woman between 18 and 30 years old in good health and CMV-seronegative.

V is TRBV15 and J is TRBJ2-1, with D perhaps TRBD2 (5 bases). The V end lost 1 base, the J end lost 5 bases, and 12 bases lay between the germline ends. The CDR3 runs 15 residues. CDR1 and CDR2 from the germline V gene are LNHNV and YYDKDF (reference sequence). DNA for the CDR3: TGTGCCACCAGCAGAGTAGGTAGCGTCGACAATGAGCAGTTCTTC. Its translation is CATSRVGSVDNEQFF.

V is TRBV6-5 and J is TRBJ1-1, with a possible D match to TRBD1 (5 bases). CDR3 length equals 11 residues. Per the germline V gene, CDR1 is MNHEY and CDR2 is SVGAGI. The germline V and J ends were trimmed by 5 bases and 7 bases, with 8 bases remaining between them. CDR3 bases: TGTGCCAGCAGTGAGACAGTTGAAGCTTTCTTT. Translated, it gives CASSETVEAFF.

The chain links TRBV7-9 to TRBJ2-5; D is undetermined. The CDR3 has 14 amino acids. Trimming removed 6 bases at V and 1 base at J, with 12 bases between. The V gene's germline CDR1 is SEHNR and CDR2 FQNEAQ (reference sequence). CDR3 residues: CASSYITSQETQYF. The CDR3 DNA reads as TGTGCCAGCAGTTATATAACGAGCCAAGAGACCCAGTACTTC.

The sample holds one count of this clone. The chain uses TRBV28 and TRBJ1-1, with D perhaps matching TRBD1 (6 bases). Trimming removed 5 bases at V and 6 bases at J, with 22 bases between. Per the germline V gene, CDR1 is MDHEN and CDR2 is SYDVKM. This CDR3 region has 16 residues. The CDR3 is CASSPPWGRGLPEAFF. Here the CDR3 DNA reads TGTGCCAGCAGTCCGCCCTGGGGCAGGGGTCTTCCTGAAGCTTTCTTT.

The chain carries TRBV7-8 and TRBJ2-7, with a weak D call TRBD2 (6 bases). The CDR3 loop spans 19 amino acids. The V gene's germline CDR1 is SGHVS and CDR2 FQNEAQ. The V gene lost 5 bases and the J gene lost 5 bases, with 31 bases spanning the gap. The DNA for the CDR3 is TGTGCCAGCAGCCACCCCCCGGAGGGCACCGGGCTTTCCCTAGACGAGCAGTACTTC. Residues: CASSHPPEGTGLSLDEQYF. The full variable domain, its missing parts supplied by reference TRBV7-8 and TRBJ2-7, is GAGVSQSPRYKVAKRGQDVALRCDPISGHVSLFWYQQALGQGPEFLTYFQNEAQLDKSGLPSDRFFAERPEGSVSTLKIQRTQQEDSAVYLCASSHPPEGTGLSLDEQYFGPGTRLTVT.

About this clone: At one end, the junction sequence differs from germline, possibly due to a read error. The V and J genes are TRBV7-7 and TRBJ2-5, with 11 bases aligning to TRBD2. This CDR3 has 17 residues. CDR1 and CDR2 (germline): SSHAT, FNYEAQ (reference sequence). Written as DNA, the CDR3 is TGTGCTAGCAGCTTAGGCCTAGCGGGAGGTCTTCAAGAGACCCAGTACTTC. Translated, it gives CASSLGLAGGLQETQYF.

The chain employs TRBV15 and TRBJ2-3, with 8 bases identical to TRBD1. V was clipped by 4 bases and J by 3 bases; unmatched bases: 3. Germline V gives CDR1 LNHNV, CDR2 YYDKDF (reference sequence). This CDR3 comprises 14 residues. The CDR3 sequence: CATSIRQGTDTQYF. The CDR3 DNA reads TGTGCCACCAGCATAAGACAGGGGACAGATACGCAGTATTTT.

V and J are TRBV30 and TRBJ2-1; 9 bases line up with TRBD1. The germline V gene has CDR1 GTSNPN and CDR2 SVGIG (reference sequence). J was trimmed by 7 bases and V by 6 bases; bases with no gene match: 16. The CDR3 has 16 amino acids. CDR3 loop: CACIPAWTGVGNEQFF. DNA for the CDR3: TGTGCCTGTATTCCAGCGTGGACAGGGGTTGGTAATGAGCAGTTCTTC.

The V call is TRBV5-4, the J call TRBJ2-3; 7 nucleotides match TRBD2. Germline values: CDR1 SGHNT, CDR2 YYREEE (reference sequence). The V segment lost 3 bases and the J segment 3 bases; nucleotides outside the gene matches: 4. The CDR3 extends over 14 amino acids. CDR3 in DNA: TGTGCCAGCAGCTGGGGGGGGGTAACAGATACGCAGTATTTT. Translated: CASSWGGVTDTQYF.

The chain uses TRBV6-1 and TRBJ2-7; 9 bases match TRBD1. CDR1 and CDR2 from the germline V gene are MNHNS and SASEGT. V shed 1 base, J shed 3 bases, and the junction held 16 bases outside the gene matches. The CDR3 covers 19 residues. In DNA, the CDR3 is TGTGCCAGCAGTGAAGGGGGGTACGGAGTACAGGGGGCCCTCTACGAGCAGTACTTC. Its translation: CASSEGGYGVQGALYEQYF.